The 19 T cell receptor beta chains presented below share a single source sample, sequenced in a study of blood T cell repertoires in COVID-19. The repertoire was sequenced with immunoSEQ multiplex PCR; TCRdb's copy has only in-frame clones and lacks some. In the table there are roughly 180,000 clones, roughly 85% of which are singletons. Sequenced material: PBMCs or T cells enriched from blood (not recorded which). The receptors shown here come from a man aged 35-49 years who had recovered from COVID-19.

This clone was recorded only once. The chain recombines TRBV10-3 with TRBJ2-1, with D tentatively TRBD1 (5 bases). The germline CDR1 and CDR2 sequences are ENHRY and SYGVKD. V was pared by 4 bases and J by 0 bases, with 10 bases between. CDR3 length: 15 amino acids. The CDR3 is CAISAQGGSYNEQFF. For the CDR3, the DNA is TGTGCCATCAGTGCTCAGGGTGGCTCCTACAATGAGCAGTTCTTC.

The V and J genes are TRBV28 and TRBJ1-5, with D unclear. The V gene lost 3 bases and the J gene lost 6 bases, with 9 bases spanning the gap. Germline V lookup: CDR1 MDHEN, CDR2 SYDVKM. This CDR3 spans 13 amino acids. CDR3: CASSFGGAQPQHF. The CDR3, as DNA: TGTGCCAGCAGTTTTGGAGGTGCTCAGCCCCAGCATTTT.

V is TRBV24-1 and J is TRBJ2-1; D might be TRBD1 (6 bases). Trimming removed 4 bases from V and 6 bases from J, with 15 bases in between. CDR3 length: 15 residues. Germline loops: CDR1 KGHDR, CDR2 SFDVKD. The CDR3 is CATSDPSGAVNEQFF. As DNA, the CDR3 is TGTGCCACCAGTGACCCGTCAGGGGCGGTCAATGAGCAGTTCTTC.

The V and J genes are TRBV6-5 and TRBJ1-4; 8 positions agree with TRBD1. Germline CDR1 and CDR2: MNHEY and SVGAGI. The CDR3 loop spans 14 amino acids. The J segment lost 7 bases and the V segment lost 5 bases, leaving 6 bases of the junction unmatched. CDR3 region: CASSTRQGTEKLFF. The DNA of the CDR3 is TGTGCCAGCAGTACGAGACAGGGGACTGAAAAACTGTTTTTT.

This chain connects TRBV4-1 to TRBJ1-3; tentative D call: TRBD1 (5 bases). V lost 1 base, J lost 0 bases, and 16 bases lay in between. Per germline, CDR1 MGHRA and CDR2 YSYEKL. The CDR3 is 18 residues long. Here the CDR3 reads CASSQVPGHINSGNTIYF. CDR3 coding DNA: TGCGCCAGCAGCCAAGTACCCGGACACATCAACTCTGGAAACACCATATATTTT.

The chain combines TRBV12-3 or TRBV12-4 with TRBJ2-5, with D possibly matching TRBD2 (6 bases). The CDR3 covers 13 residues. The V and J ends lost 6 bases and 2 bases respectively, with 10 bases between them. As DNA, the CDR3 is TGTGCCAGCAGATGGGACTTTCAAGAGACCCAGTACTTC. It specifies CASRWDFQETQYF.

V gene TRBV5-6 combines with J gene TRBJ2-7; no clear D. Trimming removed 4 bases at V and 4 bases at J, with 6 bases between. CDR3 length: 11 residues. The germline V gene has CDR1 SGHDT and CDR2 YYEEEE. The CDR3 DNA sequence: TGTGCCAGCAGCACAATATACGAGCAGTACTTC. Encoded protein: CASSTIYEQYF.

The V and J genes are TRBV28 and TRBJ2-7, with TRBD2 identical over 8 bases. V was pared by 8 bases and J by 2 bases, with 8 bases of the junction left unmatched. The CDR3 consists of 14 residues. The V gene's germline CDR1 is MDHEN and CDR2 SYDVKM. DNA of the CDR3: TGTGCCAGCGAACCCCAGCGGGAGACCTACGAGCAGTACTTC. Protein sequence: CASEPQRETYEQYF.

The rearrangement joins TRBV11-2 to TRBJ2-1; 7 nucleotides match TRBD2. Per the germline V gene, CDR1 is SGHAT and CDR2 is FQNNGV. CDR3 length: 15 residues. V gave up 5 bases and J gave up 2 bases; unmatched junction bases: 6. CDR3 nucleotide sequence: TGTGCCAGCAGCCCTCCCGGGACTACCTACAATGAGCAGTTCTTC. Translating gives CASSPPGTTYNEQFF.

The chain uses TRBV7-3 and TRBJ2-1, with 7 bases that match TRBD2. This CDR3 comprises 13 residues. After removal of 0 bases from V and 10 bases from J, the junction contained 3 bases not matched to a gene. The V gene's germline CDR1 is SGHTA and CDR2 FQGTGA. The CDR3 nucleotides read TGTGCCAGCAGCTTAACAGGTAGCGGGGAGCAGTTCTTC. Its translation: CASSLTGSGEQFF.

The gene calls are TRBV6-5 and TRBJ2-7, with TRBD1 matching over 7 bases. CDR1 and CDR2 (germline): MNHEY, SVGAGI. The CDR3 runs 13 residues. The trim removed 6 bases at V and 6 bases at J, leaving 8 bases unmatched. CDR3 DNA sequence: TGTGCCAGCAGCCTACAGGGGTTCAGCGAGCAGTACTTC. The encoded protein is CASSLQGFSEQYF.

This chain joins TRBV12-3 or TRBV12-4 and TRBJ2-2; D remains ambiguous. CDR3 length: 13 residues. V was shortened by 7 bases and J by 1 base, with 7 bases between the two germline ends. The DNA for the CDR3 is TGTGCCAGCACCCCCTTGAACACCGGGGAGCTGTTTTTT. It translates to CASTPLNTGELFF.

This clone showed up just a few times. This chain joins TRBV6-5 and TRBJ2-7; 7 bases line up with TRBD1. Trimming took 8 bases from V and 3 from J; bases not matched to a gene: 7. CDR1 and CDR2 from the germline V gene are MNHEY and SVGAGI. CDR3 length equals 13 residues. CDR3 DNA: TGTGCCAGCCTGGGACAGCCGAGCTACGAGCAGTACTTC. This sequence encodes CASLGQPSYEQYF.

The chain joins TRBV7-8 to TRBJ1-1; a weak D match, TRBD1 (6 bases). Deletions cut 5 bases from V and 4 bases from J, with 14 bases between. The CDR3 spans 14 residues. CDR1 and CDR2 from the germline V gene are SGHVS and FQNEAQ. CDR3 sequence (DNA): TGTGCCAGCAGCGTATCGACAGGTAGCACTGAAGCTTTCTTT. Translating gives CASSVSTGSTEAFF.

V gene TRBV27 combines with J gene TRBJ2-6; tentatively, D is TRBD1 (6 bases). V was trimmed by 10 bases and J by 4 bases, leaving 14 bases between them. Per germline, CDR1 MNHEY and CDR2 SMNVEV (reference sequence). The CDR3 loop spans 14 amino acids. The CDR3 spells CATSQGFGANVLTF. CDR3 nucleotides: TGTGCCACCTCCCAGGGGTTCGGGGCCAACGTCCTGACTTTC.

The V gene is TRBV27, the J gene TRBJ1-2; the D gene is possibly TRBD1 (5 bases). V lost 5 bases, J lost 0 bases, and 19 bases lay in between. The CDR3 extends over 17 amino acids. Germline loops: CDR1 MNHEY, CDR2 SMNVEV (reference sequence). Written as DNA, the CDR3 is TGTGCCAGCAGTCCCCGGGGGAGTCAAACCTCTAACTATGGCTACACCTTC. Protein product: CASSPRGSQTSNYGYTF.

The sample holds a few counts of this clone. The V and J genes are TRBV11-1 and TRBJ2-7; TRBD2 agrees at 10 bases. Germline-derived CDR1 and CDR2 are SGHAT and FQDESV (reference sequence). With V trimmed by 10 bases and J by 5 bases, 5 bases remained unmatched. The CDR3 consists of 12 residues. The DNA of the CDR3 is TGTGCCACCCGGACTAGCGGCCACGAGCAGTACTTC. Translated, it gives CATRTSGHEQYF.

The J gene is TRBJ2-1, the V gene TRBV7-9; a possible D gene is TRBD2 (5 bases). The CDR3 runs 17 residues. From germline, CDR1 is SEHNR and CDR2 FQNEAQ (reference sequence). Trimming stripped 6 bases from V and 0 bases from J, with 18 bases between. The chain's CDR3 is CASRTIRRTGSYNEQFF. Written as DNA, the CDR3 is TGTGCCAGCAGGACCATCCGGAGGACTGGCTCCTACAATGAGCAGTTCTTC.

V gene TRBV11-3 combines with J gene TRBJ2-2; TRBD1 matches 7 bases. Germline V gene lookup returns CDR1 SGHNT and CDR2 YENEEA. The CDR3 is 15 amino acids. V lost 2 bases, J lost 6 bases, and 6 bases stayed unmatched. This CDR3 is CASSLTGAAAGELFF. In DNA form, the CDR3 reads TGTGCCAGCAGCTTAACAGGGGCTGCGGCCGGGGAGCTGTTTTTT.